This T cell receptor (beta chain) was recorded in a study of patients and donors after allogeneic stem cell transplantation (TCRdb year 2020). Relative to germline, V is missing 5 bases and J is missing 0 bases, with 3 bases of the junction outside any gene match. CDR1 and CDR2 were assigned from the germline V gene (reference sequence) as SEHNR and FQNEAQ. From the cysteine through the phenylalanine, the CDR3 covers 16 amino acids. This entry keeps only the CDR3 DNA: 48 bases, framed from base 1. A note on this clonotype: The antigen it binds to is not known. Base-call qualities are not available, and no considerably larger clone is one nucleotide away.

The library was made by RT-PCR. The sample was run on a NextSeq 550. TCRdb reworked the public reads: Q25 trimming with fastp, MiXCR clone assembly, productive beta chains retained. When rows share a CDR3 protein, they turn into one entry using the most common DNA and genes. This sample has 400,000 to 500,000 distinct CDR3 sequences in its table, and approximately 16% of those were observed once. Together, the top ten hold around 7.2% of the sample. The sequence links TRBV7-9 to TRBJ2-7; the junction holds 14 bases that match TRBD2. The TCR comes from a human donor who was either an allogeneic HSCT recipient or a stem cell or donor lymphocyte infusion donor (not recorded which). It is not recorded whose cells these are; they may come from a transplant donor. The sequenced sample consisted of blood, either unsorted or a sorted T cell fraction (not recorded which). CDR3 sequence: CASSLGTSGSSYEQYF. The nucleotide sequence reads TGTGCCAGCAGCCTTGGGACTAGCGGGAGCTCCTACGAGCAGTACTTC.